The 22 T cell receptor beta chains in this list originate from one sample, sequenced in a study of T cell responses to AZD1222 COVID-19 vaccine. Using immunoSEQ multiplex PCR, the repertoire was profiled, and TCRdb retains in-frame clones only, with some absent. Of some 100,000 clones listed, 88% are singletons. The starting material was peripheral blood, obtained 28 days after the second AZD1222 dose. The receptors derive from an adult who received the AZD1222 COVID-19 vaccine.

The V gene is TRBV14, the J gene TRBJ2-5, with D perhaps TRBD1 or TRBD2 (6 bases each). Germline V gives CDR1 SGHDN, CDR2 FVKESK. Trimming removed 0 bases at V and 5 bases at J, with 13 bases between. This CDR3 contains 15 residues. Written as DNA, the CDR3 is TGTGCCAGCAGCCAAGATAGGGGGGTCGGGGAGACCCAGTACTTC. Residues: CASSQDRGVGETQYF.

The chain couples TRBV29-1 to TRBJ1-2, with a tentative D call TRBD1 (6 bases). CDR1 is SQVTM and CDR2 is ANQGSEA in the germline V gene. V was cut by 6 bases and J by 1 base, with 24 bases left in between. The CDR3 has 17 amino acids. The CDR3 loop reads CSVAGGQGALGNYGYTF. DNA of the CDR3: TGCAGCGTGGCCGGGGGACAAGGCGCTTTGGGTAACTATGGCTACACCTTC.

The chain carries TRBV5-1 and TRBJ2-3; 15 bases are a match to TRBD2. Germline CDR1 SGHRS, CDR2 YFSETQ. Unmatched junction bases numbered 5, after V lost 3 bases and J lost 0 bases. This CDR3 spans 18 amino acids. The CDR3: CASSWGLAGGLSTDTQYF. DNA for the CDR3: TGCGCCAGCAGCTGGGGACTAGCGGGGGGTCTGAGCACAGATACGCAGTATTTT.

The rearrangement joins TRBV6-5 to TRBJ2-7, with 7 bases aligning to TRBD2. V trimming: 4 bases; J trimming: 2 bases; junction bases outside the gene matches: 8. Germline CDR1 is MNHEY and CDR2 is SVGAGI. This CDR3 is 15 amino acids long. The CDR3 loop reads CASSSYGRGAYEQYF. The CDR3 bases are TGTGCCAGCAGTTCTTATGGCCGGGGGGCCTACGAGCAGTACTTC.

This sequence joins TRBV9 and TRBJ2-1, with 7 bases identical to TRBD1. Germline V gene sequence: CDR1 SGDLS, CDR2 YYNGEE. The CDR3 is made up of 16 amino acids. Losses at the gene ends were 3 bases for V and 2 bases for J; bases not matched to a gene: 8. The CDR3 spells CASSAQGVGTYNEQFF. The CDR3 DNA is TGTGCCAGCAGCGCCCAGGGGGTAGGGACCTACAATGAGCAGTTCTTC.

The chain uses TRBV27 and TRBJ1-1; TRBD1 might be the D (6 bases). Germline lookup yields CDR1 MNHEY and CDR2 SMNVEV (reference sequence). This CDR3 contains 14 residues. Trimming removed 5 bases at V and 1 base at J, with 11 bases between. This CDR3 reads CASSPRGKNTEAFF. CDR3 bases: TGTGCCAGCAGTCCCAGGGGTAAGAACACTGAAGCTTTCTTT.

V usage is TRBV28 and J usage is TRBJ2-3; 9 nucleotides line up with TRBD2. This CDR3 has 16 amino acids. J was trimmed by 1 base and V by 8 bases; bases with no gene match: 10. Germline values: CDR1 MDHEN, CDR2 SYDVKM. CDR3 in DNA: TGTGCCAGCGGACTCATCCCTAGCGGGGGCACAGATACGCAGTATTTT. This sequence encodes CASGLIPSGGTDTQYF.

CDR3 loop: CASSLVRGGYTEAFF. CDR3 nucleotides: TGTGCCAGCAGCTTAGTTCGGGGGGGATACACTGAAGCTTTCTTT. The V call is TRBV11-2, the J call TRBJ1-1, with D tentatively TRBD1 (5 bases). V was pared by 1 base and J by 3 bases, with 12 bases between. CDR3 length: 15 residues. In germline, CDR1 is SGHAT, CDR2 FQNNGV.

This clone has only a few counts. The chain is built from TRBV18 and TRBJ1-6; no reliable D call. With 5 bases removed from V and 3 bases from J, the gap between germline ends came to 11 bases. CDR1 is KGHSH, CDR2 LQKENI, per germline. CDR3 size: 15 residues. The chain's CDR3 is CASSYTGNYNSPLHF. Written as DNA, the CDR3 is TGTGCCAGCTCATACACCGGGAACTATAATTCACCCCTCCACTTT.

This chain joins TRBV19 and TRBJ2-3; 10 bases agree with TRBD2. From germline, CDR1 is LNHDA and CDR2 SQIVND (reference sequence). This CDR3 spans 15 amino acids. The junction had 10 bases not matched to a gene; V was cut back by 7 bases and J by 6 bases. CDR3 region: CASTPRTSGQDTQYF. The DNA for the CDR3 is TGTGCCAGTACCCCCCGGACTAGCGGACAGGATACGCAGTATTTT.

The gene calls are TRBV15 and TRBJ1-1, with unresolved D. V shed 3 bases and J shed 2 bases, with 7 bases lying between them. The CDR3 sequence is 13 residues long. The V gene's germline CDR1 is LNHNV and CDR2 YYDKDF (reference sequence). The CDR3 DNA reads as TGTGCCACCAGCAGCACAGAAAACACTGAAGCTTTCTTT. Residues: CATSSTENTEAFF.

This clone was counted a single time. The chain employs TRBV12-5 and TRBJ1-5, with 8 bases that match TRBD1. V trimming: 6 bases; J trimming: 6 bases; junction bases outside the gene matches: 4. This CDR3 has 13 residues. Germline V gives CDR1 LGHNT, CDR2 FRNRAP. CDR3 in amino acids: CASGRDRIQPQHF. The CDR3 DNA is TGTGCTAGTGGCCGGGACAGGATTCAGCCCCAGCATTTT. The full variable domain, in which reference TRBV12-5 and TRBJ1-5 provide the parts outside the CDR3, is DARVTQTPRHKVTEMGQEVTMRCQPILGHNTVFWYRQTMMQGLELLAYFRNRAPLDDSGMPKDRFSAEMPDATLATLKIQPSEPRDSAVYFCASGRDRIQPQHFGDGTRLSIL.

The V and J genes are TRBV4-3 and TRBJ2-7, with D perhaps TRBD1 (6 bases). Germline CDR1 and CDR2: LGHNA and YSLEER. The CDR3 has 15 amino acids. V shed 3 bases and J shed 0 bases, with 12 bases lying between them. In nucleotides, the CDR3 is TGCGCCAGCAGCCAGTTAACAGGGAACTCCTACGAGCAGTACTTC. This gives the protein CASSQLTGNSYEQYF.

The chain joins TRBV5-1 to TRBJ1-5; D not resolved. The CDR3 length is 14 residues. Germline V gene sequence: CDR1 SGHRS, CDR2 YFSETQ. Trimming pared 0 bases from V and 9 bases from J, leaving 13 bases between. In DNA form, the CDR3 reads TGCGCCAGCAGCTTGGCTTCCGGGTTAGGGCCCCAGCATTTT. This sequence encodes CASSLASGLGPQHF.

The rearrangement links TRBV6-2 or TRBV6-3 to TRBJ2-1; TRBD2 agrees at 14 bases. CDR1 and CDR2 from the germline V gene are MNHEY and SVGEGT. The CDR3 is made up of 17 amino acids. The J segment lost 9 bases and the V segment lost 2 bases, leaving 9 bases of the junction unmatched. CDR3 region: CASSYRTGTSGGGEQFF. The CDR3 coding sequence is TGTGCCAGCAGTTACCGAACCGGGACTAGCGGGGGTGGTGAGCAGTTCTTC.

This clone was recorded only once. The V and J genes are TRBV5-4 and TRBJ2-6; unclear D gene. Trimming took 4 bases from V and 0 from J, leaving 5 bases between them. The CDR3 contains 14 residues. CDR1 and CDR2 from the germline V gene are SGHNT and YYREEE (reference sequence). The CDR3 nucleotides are TGTGCCAGCAGCGGCCTCTCTGGGGCCAACGTCCTGACTTTC. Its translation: CASSGLSGANVLTF.

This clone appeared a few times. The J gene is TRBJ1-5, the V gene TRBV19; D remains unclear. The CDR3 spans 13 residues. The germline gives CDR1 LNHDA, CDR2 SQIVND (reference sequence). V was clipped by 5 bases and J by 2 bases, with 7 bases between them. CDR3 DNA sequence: TGTGCCAGTAGTCCCACGGGCAATCAGCCCCAGCATTTT. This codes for CASSPTGNQPQHF.

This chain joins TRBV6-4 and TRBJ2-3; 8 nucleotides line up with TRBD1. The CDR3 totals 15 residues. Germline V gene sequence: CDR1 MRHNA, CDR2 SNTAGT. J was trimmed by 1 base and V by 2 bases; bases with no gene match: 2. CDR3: CASSDQQGGTDTQYF. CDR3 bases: TGTGCCAGCAGTGACCAACAGGGGGGCACAGATACGCAGTATTTT.

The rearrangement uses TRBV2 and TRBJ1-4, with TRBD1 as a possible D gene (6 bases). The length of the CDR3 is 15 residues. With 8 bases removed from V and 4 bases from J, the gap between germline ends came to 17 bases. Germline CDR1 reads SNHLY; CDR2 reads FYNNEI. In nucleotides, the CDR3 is TGTGCCAGCGGTAGTGGACAGCGCCTTAATGAAAAACTGTTTTTT. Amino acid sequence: CASGSGQRLNEKLFF.

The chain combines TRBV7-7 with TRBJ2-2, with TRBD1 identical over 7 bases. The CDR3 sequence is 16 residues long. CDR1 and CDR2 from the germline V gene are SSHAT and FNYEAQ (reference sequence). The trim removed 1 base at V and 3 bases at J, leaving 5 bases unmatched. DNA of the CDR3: TGTGCCAGCAGCTTAGACCCGACAGGGCACACCGGGGAGCTGTTTTTT. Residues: CASSLDPTGHTGELFF. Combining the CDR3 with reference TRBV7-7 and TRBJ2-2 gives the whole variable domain GAGVSQSPRYKVTKRGQDVTLRCDPISSHATLYWYQQALGQGPEFLTYFNYEAQPDKSGLPSDRFSAERPEGSISTLTIQRTEQRDSAMYRCASSLDPTGHTGELFFGEGSRLTVL.

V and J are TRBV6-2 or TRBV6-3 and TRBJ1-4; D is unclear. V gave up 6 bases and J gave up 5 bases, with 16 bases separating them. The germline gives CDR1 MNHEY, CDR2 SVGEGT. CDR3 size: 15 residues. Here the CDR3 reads CASSTTRAANEKLFF. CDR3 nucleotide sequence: TGTGCCAGCAGCACCACTCGGGCCGCGAATGAAAAACTGTTTTTT.

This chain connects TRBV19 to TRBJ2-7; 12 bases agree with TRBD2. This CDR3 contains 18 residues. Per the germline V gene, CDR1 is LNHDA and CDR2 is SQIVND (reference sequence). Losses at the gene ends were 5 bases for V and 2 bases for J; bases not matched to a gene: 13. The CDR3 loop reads CASSPLGTSGFFPYEQYF. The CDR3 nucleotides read TGTGCCAGTAGTCCCCTCGGGACTAGCGGGTTTTTTCCCTACGAGCAGTACTTC.